The 26 T cell receptor beta chains below were found in one sample sequenced in a study of breast tumors, draining lymph nodes, adjacent tissues. In TCRdb, the multiplex PCR reads were re-called with MiXCR into one record per CDR3 protein. Of 140,000 to 150,000 distinct CDR3 sequences listed, roughly 33% are singletons. Breast cancer patients provided tissue from their axillary draining lymph nodes. The sample was axillary lymph node tissue. The receptors were sampled from a female donor with breast cancer. Some clones in this sample may be carry-over from other donors' samples.

The chain has TRBV6-5 and TRBJ1-1, with D uncertain. Trimming shortened V by 0 bases and J by 9 bases, and 14 bases separated the two germline ends. The germline CDR1 and CDR2 sequences are MNHEY and SVGAGI. The CDR3 is made up of 14 amino acids. CDR3 loop: CASSYSRWDAKAFF. The DNA for the CDR3 is TGTGCCAGCAGTTACTCCCGATGGGATGCAAAAGCTTTCTTT.

This clonotype came up many times. V is TRBV2 and J is TRBJ1-5; D is unclear. V lost 5 bases and J lost 2, with 10 bases in between. The CDR3 extends over 14 amino acids. Germline V lookup: CDR1 SNHLY, CDR2 FYNNEI. In DNA, the CDR3 is TGTGCCAGCAGTCCGGACGGGGGCAATCAGCCCCAGCATTTT. Amino acid sequence: CASSPDGGNQPQHF.

This clonotype was detected ten times or more. The chain links TRBV2 to TRBJ1-4; no reliable D call. V was shortened by 7 bases and J by 3 bases, with 9 bases between the two germline ends. This CDR3 is built from 13 residues. The V gene's germline CDR1 is SNHLY and CDR2 FYNNEI. CDR3 nucleotides: TGTGCCAGCAACGTAATCTCTAATGAAAAACTGTTTTTT. This gives the protein CASNVISNEKLFF. The complete variable domain, with remaining parts taken from reference TRBV2 and TRBJ1-4, reads EPEVTQTPSHQVTQMGQEVILRCVPISNHLYFYWYRQILGQKVEFLVSFYNNEISEKSEIFDDQFSVERPDGSNFTLKIRSTKLEDSAMYFCASNVISNEKLFFGSGTQLSVL.

V usage is TRBV11-2 and J usage is TRBJ1-1, with a tentative D call TRBD1 (5 bases). Germline assignment: CDR1 SGHAT and CDR2 FQNNGV. Trimming left V 5 bases short and J 4 bases short, with 14 bases between. The CDR3 spans 14 residues. The CDR3 sequence: CASSPRRGVTEAFF. The CDR3 DNA follows: TGTGCCAGCAGCCCCCGGAGGGGCGTCACTGAAGCTTTCTTT.

This clonotype was seen ten or more times. A read error may be the cause here, since a much bigger clone is one base away. The chain couples TRBV7-9 to TRBJ2-5; 10 bases line up with TRBD1. This CDR3 comprises 15 residues. CDR1 is SEHNR and CDR2 is FQNEAQ in the germline V gene (reference sequence). The DNA of the CDR3 is TGTGCCAGCAGCTCTAGACAGGGGGCGAGGGAGACCCAGCACTTC. Encoded protein: CASSSRQGARETQHF. Complete variable domain (other parts from reference TRBV7-9 and TRBJ2-5): DTGVSQNPRHKITKRGQNVTFRCDPISEHNRLYWYRQTLGQGPEFLTYFQNEAQLEKSRLLSDRFSAERPKGSFSTLEIQRTEQGDSAMYLCASSSRQGARETQHFGPGTRLLVL.

In nucleotides, the CDR3 is TGTGCCAGCAGTTTAGGGACAGGGGGCGGTGAAAAACTGTTTTTT. Protein: CASSLGTGGGEKLFF. This rearrangement joins TRBV27 to TRBJ1-4, with 12 nucleotides matching TRBD1. V lost 2 bases and J lost 7; bases outside the gene matches: 2. The CDR3 length is 15 residues. From germline, CDR1 is MNHEY and CDR2 SMNVEV (reference sequence). Full variable domain (outside the CDR3, taken from reference TRBV27 and TRBJ1-4): EAQVTQNPRYLITVTGKKLTVTCSQNMNHEYMSWYRQDPGLGLRQIYYSMNVEVTDKGDVPEGYKVSRKEKRNFPLILESPSPNQTSLYFCASSLGTGGGEKLFFGSGTQLSVL.

This clonotype was counted at least ten times. J is TRBJ2-5 and V is TRBV24-1; D may be TRBD1 (6 bases). This CDR3 comprises 14 residues. With 2 bases removed from V and 0 bases from J, the gap between germline ends came to 6 bases. Germline values: CDR1 KGHDR, CDR2 SFDVKD. CDR3 region: CATSDWTDQETQYF. CDR3 DNA sequence: TGTGCCACCAGTGATTGGACAGACCAAGAGACCCAGTACTTC.

The chain links TRBV6-5 to TRBJ1-5, with D unresolved. V was clipped by 5 bases and J by 4 bases, with 21 bases between them. Germline values: CDR1 MNHEY, CDR2 SVGAGI. This CDR3 spans 17 amino acids. The chain's CDR3 is CASSHGGVTDGNQPQHF. CDR3 nucleotide sequence: TGTGCCAGCAGTCACGGCGGCGTCACCGATGGGAATCAGCCCCAGCATTTT.

Ten or more counts support this clonotype. V is TRBV11-2 and J is TRBJ2-7; 7 bases are shared with TRBD1. This CDR3 region has 15 residues. Trimming cost V 1 base and J 4 bases; bases outside gene matches: 7. In germline, CDR1 is SGHAT, CDR2 FQNNGV. CDR3 protein: CASSLVAGGQYEQYF. CDR3 DNA sequence: TGTGCCAGCAGCTTAGTGGCAGGGGGTCAGTACGAGCAGTACTTC.

There are many counts of this clonotype. This chain connects TRBV18 to TRBJ2-3; no definite D call. CDR1 and CDR2 (germline): KGHSH, LQKENI. The CDR3 runs 15 residues. V dropped 2 bases and J dropped 3 bases, with 12 bases sitting between them. CDR3 bases: TGTGCCAGCTCACCAACAGTGAGTGTGACAGATACGCAGTATTTT. It specifies CASSPTVSVTDTQYF.

With respect to this clonotype: This could be a read error, since a much larger clone is one nucleotide away. This chain connects TRBV6-6 to TRBJ2-1; the D gene is possibly TRBD1 (5 bases). The CDR3 is made up of 13 amino acids. CDR1 and CDR2 (germline): MNHNY, SVGAGI (reference sequence). The V end lost 5 bases, the J end lost 6 bases, and 11 bases lay between the germline ends. CDR3 in DNA: TGTGCCAGCAGTCACGAGACAGTCAATGAGCAGTTCTTC. It encodes CASSHETVNEQFF.

V and J are TRBV7-9 and TRBJ1-1, with D hard to call. Looked up from germline, CDR1 is SEHNR and CDR2 is FQNEAQ (reference sequence). Deletions cut 3 bases from V and 1 base from J, with 15 bases between. The CDR3 has 16 amino acids. The CDR3 DNA is TGTGCCAGCAGCTTTAACCCTTATGGCGAGAACACTGAAGCTTTCTTT. Translation: CASSFNPYGENTEAFF.

This clonotype was counted many times. The chain carries TRBV7-9 and TRBJ1-6; D unclear. V lost 2 bases, J lost 7 bases, and 6 bases lay in between. The germline V gene encodes CDR1 SEHNR and CDR2 FQNEAQ (reference sequence). The CDR3 loop spans 13 amino acids. DNA for the CDR3: TGTGCCAGCAGCTTACATCAAAATTCACCCCTCCACTTT. Translation gives CASSLHQNSPLHF. The complete variable domain, with remaining parts taken from reference TRBV7-9 and TRBJ1-6, reads DTGVSQNPRHKITKRGQNVTFRCDPISEHNRLYWYRQTLGQGPEFLTYFQNEAQLEKSRLLSDRFSAERPKGSFSTLEIQRTEQGDSAMYLCASSLHQNSPLHFGNGTRLTVT.

This clonotype occurred many times. This chain joins TRBV18 and TRBJ2-7; 7 positions agree with TRBD1. The germline gives CDR1 KGHSH, CDR2 LQKENI. This CDR3 is 14 amino acids long. V was clipped by 3 bases and J by 7 bases; unmatched bases: 9. The DNA for the CDR3 is TGTGCCAGCTCACCCTCCGGACAGGCGCGGGAGCAGTACTTC. Its protein product is CASSPSGQAREQYF.

This clonotype was counted a single time. J is TRBJ2-1 and V is TRBV14; 12 bases align to TRBD1. The CDR3 totals 15 residues. Germline V gene sequence: CDR1 SGHDN, CDR2 FVKESK. The junction had 6 bases not matched to a gene; V was cut back by 3 bases and J by 9 bases. In DNA, the CDR3 is TGTGCCAGCAGCCACGGGACAGGGGGCCGCGTTGAGCAGTTCTTC. Translating it yields CASSHGTGGRVEQFF.

In this sample, this clonotype turned up many times. The chain uses TRBV5-1 and TRBJ2-1; either TRBD1 or TRBD2 may fit D (5 bases each). This CDR3 has 15 amino acids. Germline CDR1 is SGHRS and CDR2 is YFSETQ. V lost 3 bases to trimming and J lost 7 bases, with 17 bases between them. This CDR3 reads CASSYTRGESNEQFF. CDR3 coding DNA: TGCGCCAGCAGCTATACTCGGGGCGAGTCGAATGAGCAGTTCTTC.

This clonotype occurred many times. The chain carries TRBV5-1 and TRBJ2-2, with TRBD1 matching 9 bases. CDR1 and CDR2 from the germline V gene are SGHRS and YFSETQ. The CDR3 totals 16 residues. V shed 4 bases, J shed 4 bases, and the junction held 8 bases outside the gene matches. This chain's CDR3 is CASSLLQGAGTGELFF. The CDR3 DNA follows: TGCGCCAGCAGCCTATTACAGGGGGCCGGCACCGGGGAGCTGTTTTTT.

This clonotype was seen ten or more times. V is TRBV12-3 or TRBV12-4 and J is TRBJ2-7, with 10 bases that match TRBD1. Trimming cost V 2 bases and J 3 bases; bases outside gene matches: 7. This CDR3 is 16 amino acids long. Here the CDR3 DNA reads TGTGCCAGCAGTTTATATGGACAGGGGGAGGACTACGAGCAGTACGTC. Protein: CASSLYGQGEDYEQYV.

The V call is TRBV29-1, the J call TRBJ2-5; 11 bases are a match to TRBD1. Germline assignment: CDR1 SQVTM and CDR2 ANQGSEA. The CDR3 sequence is 15 residues long. The V and J ends lost 6 bases and 5 bases, in that order; junction bases with no gene match: 11. The CDR3 bases are TGCAGCGTGGACCCGGGACAGGGGGTGTTGGAGACCCAGTACTTC. Translation: CSVDPGQGVLETQYF.

This clonotype was detected ten times or more. This chain connects TRBV6-5 to TRBJ2-3; D is ambiguous. Trimming cost V 6 bases and J 2 bases, with 12 bases left between them. This CDR3 contains 14 residues. Per germline, CDR1 MNHEY and CDR2 SVGAGI. CDR3 sequence (DNA): TGTGCCAGCAGCCGCCAAGCGACCACAGATACGCAGTATTTT. It encodes CASSRQATTDTQYF.

This clonotype was counted at least ten times. This chain joins TRBV18 and TRBJ2-3; no firm D call. Germline V gene sequence: CDR1 KGHSH, CDR2 LQKENI. V was trimmed by 3 bases and J by 0 bases, leaving 10 bases between them. The CDR3 runs to 15 residues. DNA for the CDR3: TGTGCCAGCTCACCCTCCGAGTACAGCACAGATACGCAGTATTTT. As protein: CASSPSEYSTDTQYF. Based on the CDR3 plus reference TRBV18 and TRBJ2-3, the full variable domain is NAGVMQNPRHLVRRRGQEARLRCSPMKGHSHVYWYRQLPEEGLKFMVYLQKENIIDESGMPKERFSAEFPKEGPSILRIQQVVRGDSAAYFCASSPSEYSTDTQYFGPGTRLTVL.

The chain joins TRBV15 to TRBJ1-1; D is unresolved. Trimming stripped 1 base from V and 2 bases from J, with 14 bases between. From germline, CDR1 is LNHNV and CDR2 YYDKDF (reference sequence). The length of the CDR3 is 16 residues. CDR3 sequence: CATSRALGGSNTEAFF. The CDR3 bases are TGTGCCACCAGCAGAGCTTTAGGAGGAAGCAACACTGAAGCTTTCTTT. Using reference TRBV15 and TRBJ1-1 for the parts outside the CDR3, the full variable domain is DAMVIQNPRYQVTQFGKPVTLSCSQTLNHNVMYWYQQKSSQAPKLLFHYYDKDFNNEADTPDNFQSRRPNTSFCFLDIRSPGLGDTAMYLCATSRALGGSNTEAFFGQGTRLTVV.

This clonotype showed up just once. A much more abundant neighbour one base away suggests this may be a read error. The rearrangement joins TRBV5-6 to TRBJ2-5; no reliable D call. CDR1 is SGHDT and CDR2 is YYEEEE in the germline V gene. This CDR3 has 15 residues. V shed 0 bases and J shed 5 bases, with 14 bases lying between them. CDR3 in amino acids: CASSLELPFWETQYF. In nucleotides, the CDR3 is TGTGCCAGCAGCTTGGAACTGCCGTTTTGGGAGACCCAGTACTTC.

The chain uses TRBV2 and TRBJ2-2, with a possible D match to TRBD1 (5 bases). CDR3 length: 14 amino acids. Between the trimmed V and J ends, which lost 4 bases and 6 bases, there was a span of 12 bases. Germline V gene data show CDR1 as SNHLY and CDR2 as FYNNEI. The chain's CDR3 is CASSVGRVAGELFF. The CDR3 nucleotides are TGTGCCAGCAGTGTGGGCAGGGTTGCCGGGGAGCTGTTTTTT.

The CDR3 loop is CASSPETGTSYNEQFF. In nucleotides, the CDR3 is TGTGCCAGCAGTCCCGAGACAGGGACCTCCTACAATGAGCAGTTCTTC. The chain links TRBV2 to TRBJ2-1; 7 nucleotides match TRBD1. CDR3 size: 16 residues. Germline-derived CDR1 and CDR2 are SNHLY and FYNNEI. The V segment lost 5 bases and the J segment 0 bases; nucleotides outside the gene matches: 7.

The sample holds a few counts of this clonotype. This CDR3 is CAWSVWSVLGQTPNTGELFF. CDR3 in DNA: TGTGCCTGGAGTGTCTGGTCTGTTCTGGGACAGACCCCGAACACCGGGGAGCTGTTTTTT. The chain links TRBV30 to TRBJ2-2; 7 bases line up with TRBD1. Per germline, CDR1 GTSNPN and CDR2 SVGIG (reference sequence). With 0 bases clipped from V and 0 bases from J, the junction kept 16 bases outside the gene matches. The CDR3 has 20 amino acids.